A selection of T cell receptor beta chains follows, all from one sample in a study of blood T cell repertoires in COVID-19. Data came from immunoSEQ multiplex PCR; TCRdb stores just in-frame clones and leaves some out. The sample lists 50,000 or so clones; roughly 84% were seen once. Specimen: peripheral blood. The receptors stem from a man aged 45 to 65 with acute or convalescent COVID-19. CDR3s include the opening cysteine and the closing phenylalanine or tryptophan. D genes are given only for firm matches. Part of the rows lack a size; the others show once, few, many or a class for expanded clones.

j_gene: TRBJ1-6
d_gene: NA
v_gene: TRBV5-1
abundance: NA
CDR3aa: CASSLETGTSPLHF
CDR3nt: TGCGCCAGCAGCTTGGAAACAGGGACTTCACCCCTCCACTTT

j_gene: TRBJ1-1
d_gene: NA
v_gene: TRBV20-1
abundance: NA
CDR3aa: CSAQGLSEAFF
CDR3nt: TGCAGTGCGCAGGGATTATCTGAAGCTTTCTTT

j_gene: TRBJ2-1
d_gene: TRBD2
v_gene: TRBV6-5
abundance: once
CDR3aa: CASSEGLAGAEEQFF
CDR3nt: TGTGCCAGCAGCGAGGGACTAGCGGGAGCTGAGGAGCAGTTCTTC

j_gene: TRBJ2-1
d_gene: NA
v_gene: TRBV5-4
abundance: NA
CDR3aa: CASSLSSRVLPANEQFF
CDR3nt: TGTGCCAGCAGCCTTTCCTCCCGGGTCCTCCCCGCCAATGAGCAGTTCTTC

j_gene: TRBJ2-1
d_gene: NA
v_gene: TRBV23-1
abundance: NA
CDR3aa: CASSHFRGGGNEQFF
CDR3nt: TGCGCCAGCAGTCATTTCCGGGGAGGGGGCAATGAGCAGTTCTTC

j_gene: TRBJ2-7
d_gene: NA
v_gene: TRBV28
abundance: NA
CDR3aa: CASSLFIQRTTYEQYF
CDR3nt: TGTGCCAGCAGTTTATTTATCCAGCGGACCACCTACGAGCAGTACTTC

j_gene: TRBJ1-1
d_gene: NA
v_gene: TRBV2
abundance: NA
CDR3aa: CASSEHLNTEAFF
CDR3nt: TGTGCCAGCAGTGAACACTTGAACACTGAAGCTTTCTTT

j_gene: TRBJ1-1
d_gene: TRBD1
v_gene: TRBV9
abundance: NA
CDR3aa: CASSVGDSNTEAFF
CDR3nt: TGTGCCAGCAGCGTAGGGGACAGTAACACTGAAGCTTTCTTT

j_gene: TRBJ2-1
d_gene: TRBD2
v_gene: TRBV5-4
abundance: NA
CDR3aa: CASRWISGGQNEQFF
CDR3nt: TGTGCCAGCCGGTGGATTTCGGGAGGGCAAAATGAGCAGTTCTTC

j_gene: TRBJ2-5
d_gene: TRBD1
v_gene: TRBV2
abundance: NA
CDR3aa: CASSEGQTGKTQYF
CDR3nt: TGTGCCAGCAGTGAAGGACAGACAGGGAAGACCCAGTACTTC

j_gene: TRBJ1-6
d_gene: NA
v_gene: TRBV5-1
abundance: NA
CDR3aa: CASSRGSQLGYNSPLHF
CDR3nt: TGCGCCAGCAGCAGGGGTAGCCAACTGGGCTATAATTCACCCCTCCACTTT

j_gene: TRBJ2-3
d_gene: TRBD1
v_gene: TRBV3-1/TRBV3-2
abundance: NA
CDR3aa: CASSQVSWDRPGGGTDTQYF
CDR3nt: TGTGCCAGCAGCCAAGTTAGTTGGGACAGGCCAGGGGGAGGCACAGATACGCAGTATTTT

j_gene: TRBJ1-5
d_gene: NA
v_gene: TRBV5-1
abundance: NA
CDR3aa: CASSLGQYSNQPQHF
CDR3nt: TGCGCCAGCAGCCTCGGACAGTATAGCAATCAGCCCCAGCATTTT

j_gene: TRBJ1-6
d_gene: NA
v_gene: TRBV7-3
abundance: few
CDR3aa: CASSLIPGAGSPLHF
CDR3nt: TGTGCCAGCAGCTTAATCCCGGGAGCGGGGTCACCCCTCCACTTT